The clone carrying this T cell receptor (beta chain) was observed a few times. Its specificity is unknown. The sample comes from a study of yellow fever vaccine responses in identical twins. The CDR3 has 13 residues. CDR1 is SGHTA, CDR2 FQGTGA, per germline. Trimming shortened V by 3 bases and J by 1 base, and 6 bases separated the two germline ends. Notes on the study in general: Vaccine T cell responses of twins reportedly seemed partly convergent and partly personalized.

TCRdb independently ran MiXCR on the RT-PCR reads; one entry per CDR3 protein. The sample records about 19,000 distinct CDR3 sequences, 65% to 75% being singletons. Sequences were derived from T cells from blood (PBMCs), unsorted or a sorted subset (not recorded which), sampled before or after yellow fever vaccination (not recorded which). The chain employs TRBV7-3 and TRBJ1-1, with D hard to call. The source is a woman aged 18-29 years who received the yellow fever vaccine. CDR3 in DNA: TGTGCCAGCAGCTTTCAAGAGAACACTGAAGCTTTCTTT. Residues: CASSFQENTEAFF.